The TCR beta chain under discussion was sequenced for a study of cytomegalovirus exposure and HLA in healthy donors. In regard to this clone: Its antigen is not identified.

The PCR used 60 Vbeta and 13 Jbeta primers. TCRdb keeps only in-frame clones here, not all; method: immunoSEQ multiplex PCR. The sample has about 170,000 clones, 80% seen once. Study-level points and caveats: Across donors, sequencing depth was assumed by presence/absence analyses to be roughly uniform.

The sequence derives from a man aged 25-45 years in good health and CMV-seropositive. Input material: PBMCs.

This chain's CDR3 is CASSLVGPAEQYF. CDR3 in DNA: TGTGCCAGCAGCTTGGTGGGGCCTGCCGAGCAGTACTTC. The genes are TRBV5-4 and TRBJ2-7; possible D gene TRBD1, 5 bases. The CDR3 extends over 13 amino acids. Trimming cost V 0 bases and J 6 bases, with 10 bases left between them. Germline V gene sequence: CDR1 SGHNT, CDR2 YYREEE (reference sequence).